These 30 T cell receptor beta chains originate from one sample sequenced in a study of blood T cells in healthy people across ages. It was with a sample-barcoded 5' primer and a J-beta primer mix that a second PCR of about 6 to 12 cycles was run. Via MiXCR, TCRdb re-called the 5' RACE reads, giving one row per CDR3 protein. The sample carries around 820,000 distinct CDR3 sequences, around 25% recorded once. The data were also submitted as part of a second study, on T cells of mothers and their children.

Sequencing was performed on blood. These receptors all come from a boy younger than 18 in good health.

CDR3 sequence: CASMGQATEAFF. The CDR3 DNA is TGTGCCAGCATGGGACAGGCCACTGAAGCTTTCTTT. This chain connects TRBV18 to TRBJ1-1; TRBD1 aligns across 8 bases. J was trimmed by 4 bases and V by 8 bases; bases with no gene match: 3. This CDR3 contains 12 residues. The germline gives CDR1 KGHSH, CDR2 LQKENI.

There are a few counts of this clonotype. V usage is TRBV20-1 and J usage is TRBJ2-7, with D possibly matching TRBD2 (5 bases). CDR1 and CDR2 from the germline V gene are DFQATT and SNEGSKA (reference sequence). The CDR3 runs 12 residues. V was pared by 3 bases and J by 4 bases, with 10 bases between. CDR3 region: CSASGMGYEQYF. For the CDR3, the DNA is TGCAGTGCTAGCGGGATGGGGTACGAGCAGTACTTC.

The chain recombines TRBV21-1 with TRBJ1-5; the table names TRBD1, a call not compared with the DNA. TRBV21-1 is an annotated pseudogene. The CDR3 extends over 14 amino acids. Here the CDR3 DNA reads TGTGCCAGCAGCAATGGAAGGTCAGGGCAGCCCCAGCATTTT. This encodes CASSNGRSGQPQHF.

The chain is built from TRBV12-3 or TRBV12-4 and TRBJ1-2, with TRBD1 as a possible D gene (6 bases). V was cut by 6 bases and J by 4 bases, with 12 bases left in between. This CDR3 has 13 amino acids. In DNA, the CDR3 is TGTGCCAGCAGGGGGCAGGGGCCCTATGGCTACACCTTC. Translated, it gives CASRGQGPYGYTF.

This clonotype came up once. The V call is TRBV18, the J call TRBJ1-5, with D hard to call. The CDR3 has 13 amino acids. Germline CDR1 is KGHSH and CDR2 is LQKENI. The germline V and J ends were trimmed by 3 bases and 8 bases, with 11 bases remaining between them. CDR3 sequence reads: CASSPRRTEPQHF. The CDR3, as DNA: TGTGCCAGCTCACCCCGCAGGACCGAGCCCCAGCATTTT.

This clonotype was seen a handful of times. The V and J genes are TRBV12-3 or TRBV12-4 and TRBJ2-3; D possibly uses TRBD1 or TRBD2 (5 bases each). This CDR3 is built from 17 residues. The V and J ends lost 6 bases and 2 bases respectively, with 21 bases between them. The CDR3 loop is CASRATEGTGNTDTQYF. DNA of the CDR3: TGTGCCAGCAGAGCCACCGAGGGTACAGGAAACACAGATACGCAGTATTTT.

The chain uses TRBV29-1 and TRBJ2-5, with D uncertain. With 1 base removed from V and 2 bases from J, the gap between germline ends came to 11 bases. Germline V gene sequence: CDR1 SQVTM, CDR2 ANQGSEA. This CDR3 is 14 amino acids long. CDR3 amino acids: CSVEAGGYQETQYF. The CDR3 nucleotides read TGCAGCGTTGAAGCGGGCGGATATCAAGAGACCCAGTACTTC.

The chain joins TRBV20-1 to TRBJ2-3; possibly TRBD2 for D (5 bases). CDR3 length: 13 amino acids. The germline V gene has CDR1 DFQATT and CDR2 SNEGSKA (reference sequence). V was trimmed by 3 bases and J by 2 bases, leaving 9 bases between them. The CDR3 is CSARDGNTDTQYF. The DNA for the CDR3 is TGCAGTGCTAGGGACGGGAACACAGATACGCAGTATTTT.

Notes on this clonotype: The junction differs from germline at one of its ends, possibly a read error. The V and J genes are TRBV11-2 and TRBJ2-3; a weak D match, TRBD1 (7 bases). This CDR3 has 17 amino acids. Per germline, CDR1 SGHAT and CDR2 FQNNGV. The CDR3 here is CASSLLGGGAGTDAQYF. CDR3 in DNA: TGTGCCAGCAGCCTCCTAGGAGGGGGCGCGGGAACAGATGCGCAGTATTTT.

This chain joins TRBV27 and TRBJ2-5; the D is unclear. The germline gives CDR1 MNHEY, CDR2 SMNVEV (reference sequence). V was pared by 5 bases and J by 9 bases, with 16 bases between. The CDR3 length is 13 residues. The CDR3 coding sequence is TGTGCCAGCAGTCCCCCCCCTTACTCAGCCCAGTACTTC. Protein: CASSPPPYSAQYF.

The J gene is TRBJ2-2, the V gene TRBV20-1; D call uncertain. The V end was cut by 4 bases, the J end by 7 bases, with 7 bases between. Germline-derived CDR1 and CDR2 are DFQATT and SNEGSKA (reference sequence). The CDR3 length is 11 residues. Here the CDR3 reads CSAMIFGELFF. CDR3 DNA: TGCAGTGCTATGATTTTCGGGGAGCTGTTTTTT.

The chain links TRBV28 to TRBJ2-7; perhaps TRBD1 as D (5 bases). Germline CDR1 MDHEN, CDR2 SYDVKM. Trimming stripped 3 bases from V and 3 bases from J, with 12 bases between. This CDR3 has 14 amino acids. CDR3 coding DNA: TGTGCCAGCAGTTTTCGCCAGGGCCTCTACGAGCAGTACTTC. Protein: CASSFRQGLYEQYF.

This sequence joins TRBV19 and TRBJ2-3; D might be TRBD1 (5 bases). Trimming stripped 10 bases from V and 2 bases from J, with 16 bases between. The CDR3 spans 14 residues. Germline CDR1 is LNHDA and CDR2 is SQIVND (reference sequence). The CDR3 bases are TGTGCCACCGCGGACACCGGAAACACAGATACGCAGTATTTT. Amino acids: CATADTGNTDTQYF.

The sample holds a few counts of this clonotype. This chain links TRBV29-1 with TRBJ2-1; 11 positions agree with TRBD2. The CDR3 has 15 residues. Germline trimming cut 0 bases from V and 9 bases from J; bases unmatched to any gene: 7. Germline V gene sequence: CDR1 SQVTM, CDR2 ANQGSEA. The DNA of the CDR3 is TGCAGCGTTGAAGATTTAGCGGGGGGGCGTGGTGAGCAGTTCTTC. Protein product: CSVEDLAGGRGEQFF.

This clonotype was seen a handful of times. The CDR3 DNA reads as TGCAGCGTTGAACGGCAGGGGCAGGGCTACACCTTC. It is translated as CSVERQGQGYTF. The rearrangement uses TRBV29-1 and TRBJ1-2; a weak D match, TRBD1 (6 bases). The ends were cut back, 2 bases at V and 8 bases at J, with 12 bases in the middle. Germline-derived CDR1 and CDR2 are SQVTM and ANQGSEA. The CDR3 loop spans 12 amino acids.

The CDR3 protein is CASSLIGRGFTDTQYF. CDR3 coding DNA: TGTGCCAGCAGCTTAATCGGGCGGGGGTTCACAGATACGCAGTATTTT. The chain uses TRBV7-3 and TRBJ2-3; 7 bases fit TRBD2. This CDR3 contains 16 residues. Germline V gives CDR1 SGHTA, CDR2 FQGTGA. V lost 1 base, J lost 2 bases, and 6 bases stayed unmatched.

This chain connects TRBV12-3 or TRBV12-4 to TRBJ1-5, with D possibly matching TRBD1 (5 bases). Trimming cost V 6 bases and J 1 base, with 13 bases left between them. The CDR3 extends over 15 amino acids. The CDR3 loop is CASSPQGGSNQPQHF. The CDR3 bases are TGTGCCAGCAGCCCCCAGGGAGGGAGCAATCAGCCCCAGCATTTT.

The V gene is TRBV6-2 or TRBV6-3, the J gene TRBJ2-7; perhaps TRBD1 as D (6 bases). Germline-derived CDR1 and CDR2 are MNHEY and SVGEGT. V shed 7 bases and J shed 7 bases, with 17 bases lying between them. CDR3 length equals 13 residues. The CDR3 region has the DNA TGTGCCAGCACCCCTGGGGGCCTGAAGGAGCAGTACTTC. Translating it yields CASTPGGLKEQYF.

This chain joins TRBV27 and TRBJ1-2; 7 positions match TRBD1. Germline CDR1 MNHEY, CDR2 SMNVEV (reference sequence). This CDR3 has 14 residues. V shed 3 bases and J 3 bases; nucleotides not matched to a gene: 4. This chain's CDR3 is CASSFRGRDYGYTF. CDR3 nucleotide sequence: TGTGCCAGCAGTTTTAGGGGGCGGGACTATGGCTACACCTTC.

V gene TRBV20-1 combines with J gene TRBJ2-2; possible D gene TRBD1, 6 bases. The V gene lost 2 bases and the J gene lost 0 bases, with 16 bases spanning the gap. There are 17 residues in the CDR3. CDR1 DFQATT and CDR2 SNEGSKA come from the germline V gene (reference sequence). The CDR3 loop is CSARIGLGAANTGELFF. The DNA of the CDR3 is TGCAGTGCTAGAATAGGCTTGGGGGCCGCGAACACCGGGGAGCTGTTTTTT.

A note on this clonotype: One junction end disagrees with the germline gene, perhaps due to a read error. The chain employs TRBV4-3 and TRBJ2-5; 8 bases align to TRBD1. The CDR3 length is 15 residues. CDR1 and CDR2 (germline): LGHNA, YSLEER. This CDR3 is CASSPRDRGGEPQYF. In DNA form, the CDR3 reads TGCGCCAGCAGCCCCCGAGACAGGGGTGGAGAGCCCCAGTACTTC.

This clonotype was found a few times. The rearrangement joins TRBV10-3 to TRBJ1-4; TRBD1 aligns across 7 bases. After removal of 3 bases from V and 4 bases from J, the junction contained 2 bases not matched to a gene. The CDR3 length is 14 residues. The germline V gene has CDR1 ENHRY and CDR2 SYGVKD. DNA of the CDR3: TGTGCCATCAGTGATCCAGGGGGTAATGAAAAACTGTTTTTT. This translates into CAISDPGGNEKLFF.

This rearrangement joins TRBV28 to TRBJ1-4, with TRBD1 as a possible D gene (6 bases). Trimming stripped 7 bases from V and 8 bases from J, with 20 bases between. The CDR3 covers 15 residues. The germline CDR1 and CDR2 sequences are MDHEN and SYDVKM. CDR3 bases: TGTGCCAGCACCTGGCGGGGGGCCTCTGCCGAAAAACTGTTTTTT. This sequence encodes CASTWRGASAEKLFF.

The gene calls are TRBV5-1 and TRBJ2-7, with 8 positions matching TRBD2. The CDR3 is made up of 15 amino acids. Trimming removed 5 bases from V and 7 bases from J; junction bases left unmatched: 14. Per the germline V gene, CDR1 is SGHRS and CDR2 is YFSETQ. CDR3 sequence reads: CASRLSGGLGGEQYF. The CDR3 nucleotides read TGCGCCAGCAGATTGAGCGGGGGCCTGGGAGGTGAGCAGTACTTC.

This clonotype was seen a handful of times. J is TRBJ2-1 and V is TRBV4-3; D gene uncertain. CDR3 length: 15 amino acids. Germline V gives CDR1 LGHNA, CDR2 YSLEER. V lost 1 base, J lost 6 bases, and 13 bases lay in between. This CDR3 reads CASSQVQTLANEQFF. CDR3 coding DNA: TGCGCCAGCAGCCAAGTTCAGACGTTGGCCAATGAGCAGTTCTTC.

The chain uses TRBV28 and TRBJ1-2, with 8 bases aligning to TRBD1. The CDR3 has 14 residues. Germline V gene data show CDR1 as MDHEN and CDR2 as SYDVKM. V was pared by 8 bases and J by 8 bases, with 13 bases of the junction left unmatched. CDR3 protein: CASRYMDRERGYTF. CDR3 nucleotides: TGTGCCAGCCGCTATATGGACAGGGAAAGAGGCTACACCTTC.

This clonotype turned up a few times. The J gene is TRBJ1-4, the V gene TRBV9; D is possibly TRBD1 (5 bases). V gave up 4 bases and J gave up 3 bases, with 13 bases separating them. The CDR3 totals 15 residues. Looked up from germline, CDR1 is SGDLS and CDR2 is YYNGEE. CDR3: CASSLGRSSNEKLFF. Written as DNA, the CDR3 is TGTGCCAGCAGCCTGGGGCGGTCGTCTAATGAAAAACTGTTTTTT.

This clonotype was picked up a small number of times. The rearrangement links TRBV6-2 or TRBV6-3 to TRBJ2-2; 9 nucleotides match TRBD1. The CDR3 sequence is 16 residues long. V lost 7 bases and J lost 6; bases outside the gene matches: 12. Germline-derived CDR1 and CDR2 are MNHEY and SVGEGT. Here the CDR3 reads CASTLGTGLMAGELFF. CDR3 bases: TGTGCCAGCACCCTGGGGACAGGGTTAATGGCCGGGGAGCTGTTTTTT.

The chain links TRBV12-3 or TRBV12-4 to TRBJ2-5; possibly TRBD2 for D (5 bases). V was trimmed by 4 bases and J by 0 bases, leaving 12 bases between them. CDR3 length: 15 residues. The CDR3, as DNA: TGTGCCAGCAGTTCGAGGGCTAAGTACCAAGAGACCCAGTACTTC. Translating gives CASSSRAKYQETQYF.

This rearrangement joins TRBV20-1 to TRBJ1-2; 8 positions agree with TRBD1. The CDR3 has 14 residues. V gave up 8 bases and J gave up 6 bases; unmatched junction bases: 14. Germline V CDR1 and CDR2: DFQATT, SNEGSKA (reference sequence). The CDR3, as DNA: TGCAGTACAATCACAACAGGGGGTACCAATGGCTACACCTTC. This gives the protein CSTITTGGTNGYTF.